The 18 T cell receptor beta chains given below trace back to one sample, sequenced in a study of blood T cell repertoires in COVID-19. TCRdb's table, derived via immunoSEQ multiplex PCR, lists solely in-frame clones and lacks some. Among some 70,000 clones listed, roughly 84% were seen once. Sequencing was performed on peripheral blood. The source is a man in his forties or fifties with active COVID-19.

The chain joins TRBV2 to TRBJ1-2; 9 bases agree with TRBD1. The junction had 11 bases not matched to a gene; V was cut back by 5 bases and J by 4 bases. The CDR3 runs to 16 residues. Germline-derived CDR1 and CDR2 are SNHLY and FYNNEI. CDR3 in DNA: TGTGCCAGCAGTCCCCGGACAGGGGAACCCTCCTATGGCTACACCTTC. Its protein is CASSPRTGEPSYGYTF.

The chain couples TRBV5-1 to TRBJ1-1; possibly TRBD1 for D (5 bases). Germline loops: CDR1 SGHRS, CDR2 YFSETQ. The CDR3 length is 14 residues. Deletions cut 4 bases from V and 1 base from J, with 11 bases between. As DNA, the CDR3 is TGCGCCAGCAGCCAAGACAGATCGAACACTGAAGCTTTCTTT. Its protein is CASSQDRSNTEAFF.

The chain is built from TRBV7-2 and TRBJ2-6, with D hard to call. V lost 5 bases to trimming and J lost 0 bases, with 8 bases between them. Per germline, CDR1 SGHTA and CDR2 FQGNSA. The CDR3 runs 15 residues. The CDR3 region has the DNA TGTGCCAGCAGCCTGTATCGCTCTGGGGCCAACGTCCTGACTTTC. Translated, it gives CASSLYRSGANVLTF.

This chain joins TRBV27 and TRBJ2-7; a weak D match, TRBD1 (7 bases). Trimming shortened V by 6 bases and J by 0 bases, and 12 bases separated the two germline ends. CDR3 length: 14 amino acids. Germline loops: CDR1 MNHEY, CDR2 SMNVEV (reference sequence). The CDR3 DNA follows: TGTGCCAGCAGGCGGGACAGCAGCTCCTACGAGCAGTACTTC. As protein: CASRRDSSSYEQYF.

The V gene is TRBV18, the J gene TRBJ2-7; 7 nucleotides agree with TRBD1. Germline V lookup: CDR1 KGHSH, CDR2 LQKENI. The CDR3 is 13 amino acids. With 4 bases clipped from V and 5 bases from J, the junction kept 5 bases outside the gene matches. CDR3 in amino acids: CASSRQGIHEQYF. As DNA, the CDR3 is TGTGCCAGCTCACGACAGGGTATCCACGAGCAGTACTTC.

The gene calls are TRBV15 and TRBJ2-7; 12 positions agree with TRBD2. The CDR3 covers 20 residues. CDR1 is LNHNV, CDR2 YYDKDF, per germline (reference sequence). Germline trimming cut 2 bases from V and 1 base from J; bases unmatched to any gene: 15. CDR3 loop: CATSRFRTETSGSSSYEQYF. The CDR3, as DNA: TGTGCCACCAGCAGATTTAGAACCGAGACTAGCGGGAGCTCTTCCTACGAGCAGTACTTC.

J is TRBJ1-6 and V is TRBV4-1; D not resolved. Trimming removed 0 bases from V and 8 bases from J, with 11 bases in between. This CDR3 is built from 15 residues. Looked up from germline, CDR1 is MGHRA and CDR2 is YSYEKL. The CDR3 is CASSQEINRDSPLHF. In DNA form, the CDR3 reads TGCGCCAGCAGCCAAGAGATAAACCGGGATTCACCCCTCCACTTT.

This chain links TRBV9 with TRBJ1-2; TRBD1 matches at 7 bases. The CDR3 loop spans 13 amino acids. The ends lost 4 bases at V and 6 bases at J; junction bases unmatched: 6. Germline values: CDR1 SGDLS, CDR2 YYNGEE. This CDR3 reads CASSPGGRNGYTF. The CDR3 coding sequence is TGTGCCAGCAGCCCAGGGGGGCGTAATGGCTACACCTTC.

The chain combines TRBV6-1 with TRBJ1-5, with D uncertain. Trimming stripped 2 bases from V and 7 bases from J, with 9 bases between. The germline V gene has CDR1 MNHNS and CDR2 SASEGT. This CDR3 has 13 amino acids. The CDR3: CASSEYRGQPQHF. The DNA of the CDR3 is TGTGCCAGCAGTGAATATCGAGGCCAGCCCCAGCATTTT.

This chain connects TRBV7-3 to TRBJ2-1, with 9 bases identical to TRBD2. The CDR3 is made up of 15 amino acids. Germline CDR1 and CDR2: SGHTA and FQGTGA. Trimming cost V 2 bases and J 11 bases; bases outside gene matches: 10. CDR3 protein: CASSLELYSGSQQFF. The CDR3 DNA sequence: TGTGCCAGCAGCTTAGAACTTTATAGCGGGAGCCAGCAGTTCTTC. Using reference TRBV7-3 and TRBJ2-1 for the parts outside the CDR3, the full variable domain is GAGVSQTPSNKVTEKGKYVELRCDPISGHTALYWYRQSLGQGPEFLIYFQGTGAADDSGLPNDRFFAVRPEGSVSTLKIQRTERGDSAVYLCASSLELYSGSQQFFGPGTRLTVL.

This clone was recorded only once. The chain employs TRBV5-6 and TRBJ1-1; D uncertain. Looked up from germline, CDR1 is SGHDT and CDR2 is YYEEEE. The CDR3 covers 16 residues. The germline V and J ends were trimmed by 4 bases and 5 bases, with 21 bases remaining between them. CDR3 sequence (DNA): TGTGCCAGCAGCCGGGAAAACACGAAGGCTAGGACTGAAGCTTTCTTT. Translated: CASSRENTKARTEAFF.

This chain uses TRBV13 with TRBJ1-3; D possibly corresponds to TRBD1 (5 bases). CDR3 length: 15 amino acids. CDR1 is PRHDT, CDR2 FYEKMQ, per germline (reference sequence). Trimming shortened V by 0 bases and J by 0 bases, and 6 bases separated the two germline ends. Here the CDR3 reads CASSLGTASGNTIYF. CDR3 bases: TGTGCCAGCAGCTTAGGGACAGCCTCTGGAAACACCATATATTTT.

CDR3 residues: CASKSTGALPMNTEAFF. DNA for the CDR3: TGTGCCAGCAAATCGACAGGGGCCTTACCAATGAACACTGAAGCTTTCTTT. The chain uses TRBV3-1 (or the pseudogene TRBV3-2) and TRBJ1-1; 8 nucleotides agree with TRBD1. Germline V gene lookup returns CDR1 LGHDT and CDR2 YNNKEL (reference sequence). The J segment lost 0 bases and the V segment lost 7 bases, leaving 13 bases of the junction unmatched. The CDR3 contains 17 residues.

The chain links TRBV6-6 to TRBJ1-4; D may be TRBD1 (6 bases). Germline-derived CDR1 and CDR2 are MNHNY and SVGAGI (reference sequence). The CDR3 consists of 14 residues. Between the trimmed V and J ends, which lost 5 bases and 3 bases, there was a span of 10 bases. CDR3 nucleotides: TGTGCCAGCAGTAAACAGGGCTCTAATGAAAAACTGTTTTTT. Amino acid sequence: CASSKQGSNEKLFF.

Only one count was recorded for this clone. V gene TRBV19 combines with J gene TRBJ2-3; 7 nucleotides match TRBD2. Germline V gene sequence: CDR1 LNHDA, CDR2 SQIVND (reference sequence). The CDR3 is 16 residues long. The junction had 15 bases not matched to a gene; V was cut back by 6 bases and J by 6 bases. CDR3 region: CASSQQPGGSMDTQYF. In DNA form, the CDR3 reads TGTGCCAGTAGCCAACAACCGGGGGGTTCTATGGATACGCAGTATTTT.

The chain links TRBV5-4 to TRBJ2-5; 8 positions match TRBD1. The CDR3 spans 14 residues. V trimming: 4 bases; J trimming: 5 bases; junction bases outside the gene matches: 7. Germline values: CDR1 SGHNT, CDR2 YYREEE (reference sequence). DNA for the CDR3: TGTGCCAGCAGCGGAGGACAGGGTCAGGAGACCCAGTACTTC. It codes for CASSGGQGQETQYF.

The V and J genes are TRBV7-9 and TRBJ2-7, with a possible D match to TRBD2 (6 bases). The CDR3 sequence is 13 residues long. Trimming took off 1 base at V and 2 bases at J, with 6 bases between the two ends. CDR1 and CDR2 (germline): SEHNR, FQNEAQ (reference sequence). CDR3 sequence reads: CASSLVAAYEQYF. The CDR3 nucleotides read TGTGCCAGCAGCTTAGTAGCGGCCTACGAGCAGTACTTC.

CDR3 protein: CASTIGQGGMNTEAFF. As DNA, the CDR3 is TGTGCCAGCACAATAGGACAGGGGGGCATGAACACTGAAGCTTTCTTT. This chain uses TRBV5-4 with TRBJ1-1, with 10 bases that match TRBD1. Unmatched junction bases numbered 8, after V lost 6 bases and J lost 0 bases. The CDR3 runs 16 residues. The germline V gene has CDR1 SGHNT and CDR2 YYREEE (reference sequence).